The 22 T cell receptor beta chains given below trace back to one sample, sequenced in a study of control samples from healthy donors and cancer patients. TCRdb keeps only in-frame clones here, not all; method: immunoSEQ multiplex PCR. The sample lists about 110,000 clones; roughly 88% were seen once. Sample: PBMCs. These receptors came from a woman aged 55-70 years with lung cancer.

The chain recombines TRBV5-8 with TRBJ2-7, with D unclear. V gave up 5 bases and J gave up 2 bases, with 14 bases separating them. The length of the CDR3 is 14 residues. Germline assignment: CDR1 SGHTS and CDR2 YDEGEE. The CDR3 coding sequence is TGTGCCAGCAGTTCCGGGCCCTACGCCTACGAGCAGTACTTC. Amino acid sequence: CASSSGPYAYEQYF.

This rearrangement joins TRBV18 to TRBJ2-1, with 8 bases lining up with TRBD1. Germline loops: CDR1 KGHSH, CDR2 LQKENI. The J segment lost 8 bases and the V segment lost 3 bases, leaving 12 bases of the junction unmatched. This CDR3 is built from 16 residues. In DNA form, the CDR3 reads TGTGCCAGCTCACCTCTCGACAGGGGCGGTTTGGATGAGCAGTTCTTC. Translation gives CASSPLDRGGLDEQFF. The whole variable domain, remainder taken from reference TRBV18 and TRBJ2-1, is NAGVMQNPRHLVRRRGQEARLRCSPMKGHSHVYWYRQLPEEGLKFMVYLQKENIIDESGMPKERFSAEFPKEGPSILRIQQVVRGDSAAYFCASSPLDRGGLDEQFFGPGTRLTVL.

The chain couples TRBV5-4 to TRBJ2-1; the match to TRBD2 covers 8 bases. The germline V gene encodes CDR1 SGHNT and CDR2 YYREEE (reference sequence). V lost 0 bases and J lost 5; bases outside the gene matches: 4. CDR3 length: 15 residues. This CDR3 reads CASSLASGSHNEQFF. CDR3 in DNA: TGTGCCAGCAGCTTGGCGAGCGGGAGCCACAATGAGCAGTTCTTC.

The chain carries TRBV11-3 and TRBJ2-7, with TRBD2 as a possible D gene (5 bases). The V and J ends lost 5 bases and 7 bases respectively, with 12 bases between them. CDR3 length equals 12 residues. Germline loops: CDR1 SGHNT, CDR2 YENEEA. For the CDR3, the DNA is TGTGCCAGCAGCCCTGGCCCGGGGGAGCAGTACTTC. Protein sequence: CASSPGPGEQYF.

The chain combines TRBV3-1 (or the pseudogene TRBV3-2) with TRBJ2-5; unclear D gene. V gave up 0 bases and J gave up 1 base, with 9 bases separating them. Germline CDR1 reads LGHDT; CDR2 reads YNNKEL (reference sequence). The CDR3 loop spans 15 amino acids. The CDR3: CASSQDLEVQETQYF. As DNA, the CDR3 is TGTGCCAGCAGCCAAGATCTTGAGGTCCAAGAGACCCAGTACTTC.

The chain couples TRBV19 to TRBJ2-5, with D perhaps matching TRBD1 or TRBD2 (6 bases each). Germline V lookup: CDR1 LNHDA, CDR2 SQIVND (reference sequence). The CDR3 sequence is 12 residues long. The V gene lost 10 bases and the J gene lost 5 bases, with 14 bases spanning the gap. The CDR3 region has the DNA TGTGCCACTGGACAGAGCGGGGAGACCCAGTACTTC. Translating gives CATGQSGETQYF.

The V gene is TRBV6-6, the J gene TRBJ1-1, with D perhaps TRBD1 (5 bases). Germline V gene sequence: CDR1 MNHNY, CDR2 SVGAGI (reference sequence). The CDR3 length is 13 residues. V was clipped by 8 bases and J by 0 bases, with 10 bases between them. The chain's CDR3 is CASGDLMNTEAFF. The CDR3 DNA reads as TGTGCCAGCGGGGACCTTATGAACACTGAAGCTTTCTTT.

In its sample, this clone was seen once. The J gene is TRBJ1-4, the V gene TRBV5-1; 7 nucleotides match TRBD1. Germline loops: CDR1 SGHRS, CDR2 YFSETQ. Trimming cost V 4 bases and J 4 bases; bases outside gene matches: 4. This CDR3 spans 14 amino acids. CDR3: CASSPTGFNEKLFF. The DNA of the CDR3 is TGCGCCAGCAGCCCGACAGGGTTTAATGAAAAACTGTTTTTT.

The rearrangement joins TRBV28 to TRBJ2-1; D gene uncertain. V shed 3 bases and J shed 6 bases, with 6 bases lying between them. In germline, CDR1 is MDHEN, CDR2 SYDVKM. The CDR3 has 12 residues. The CDR3 loop is CASSLAVNEQFF. The CDR3 DNA is TGTGCCAGCAGTTTGGCGGTCAATGAGCAGTTCTTC.

The chain carries TRBV5-6 and TRBJ2-7; TRBD1 agrees at 12 bases. J was trimmed by 7 bases and V by 1 base; bases with no gene match: 15. Germline CDR1 SGHDT, CDR2 YYEEEE. CDR3 length: 18 amino acids. CDR3 amino acids: CASSLRLDAGQGAYEQYF. For the CDR3, the DNA is TGTGCCAGCAGCTTGCGCCTGGATGCGGGACAGGGGGCATATGAGCAGTACTTC.

The V gene is TRBV4-3, the J gene TRBJ2-1, with 7 positions matching TRBD1. The CDR3 consists of 15 residues. Germline CDR1 reads LGHNA; CDR2 reads YSLEER. The J segment lost 0 bases and the V segment lost 4 bases, leaving 3 bases of the junction unmatched. The CDR3 coding sequence is TGCGCCAGCAGCCTGGACAGGAGCTCCTACAATGAGCAGTTCTTC. Encoded protein: CASSLDRSSYNEQFF.

J is TRBJ2-3 and V is TRBV10-3, with 10 bases identical to TRBD1. V lost 5 bases, J lost 0 bases, and 11 bases stayed unmatched. CDR1 is ENHRY, CDR2 SYGVKD, per germline. The CDR3 extends over 18 amino acids. Written as DNA, the CDR3 is TGTGCCATCAGTACCGGGACAGGGGCCTCACTCAGCACAGATACGCAGTATTTT. Protein: CAISTGTGASLSTDTQYF.

This clone has just one count. The sample has other DNA sequences that encode this CDR3 too. The V and J genes are TRBV18 and TRBJ2-3; D unresolved. Germline V gene sequence: CDR1 KGHSH, CDR2 LQKENI. The CDR3 extends over 13 amino acids. Trimming left V 3 bases short and J 0 bases short, with 4 bases between. Here the CDR3 DNA reads TGTGCCAGCTCACCCTCTAGCACAGATACGCAGTATTTT. It translates to CASSPSSTDTQYF.

This clone was detected only once. V gene TRBV27 combines with J gene TRBJ1-4; D gene ambiguous. CDR1 and CDR2 (germline): MNHEY, SMNVEV (reference sequence). V was trimmed by 3 bases and J by 5 bases, leaving 10 bases between them. This CDR3 comprises 14 residues. CDR3 in DNA: TGTGCCAGCAGTTTGGACTACTGGAATGAAAAACTGTTTTTT. Translated, it gives CASSLDYWNEKLFF.

This clone appeared once. The chain combines TRBV28 with TRBJ1-1; D is unclear. There are 14 residues in the CDR3. V was cut by 5 bases and J by 1 base, with 11 bases left in between. The germline gives CDR1 MDHEN, CDR2 SYDVKM. CDR3 loop: CASSTLGGNTEAFF. CDR3 DNA sequence: TGTGCCAGCAGTACCCTTGGAGGGAACACTGAAGCTTTCTTT.

The rearrangement joins TRBV5-4 to TRBJ1-2; D may be TRBD1 (6 bases). V gave up 0 bases and J gave up 2 bases, with 11 bases separating them. This CDR3 comprises 15 residues. Germline CDR1 is SGHNT and CDR2 is YYREEE (reference sequence). CDR3 nucleotides: TGTGCCAGCAGCTTGGGTGCAGGGGTAAACTATGGCTACACCTTC. This translates into CASSLGAGVNYGYTF.

The V gene is TRBV7-2, the J gene TRBJ2-7, with TRBD2 matching over 9 bases. V lost 6 bases to trimming and J lost 3 bases; unmatched junction nucleotides: 3. CDR1 and CDR2 from the germline V gene are SGHTA and FQGNSA. CDR3 length: 13 amino acids. CDR3 sequence: CASRPSGVYEQYF. The CDR3 region has the DNA TGTGCCAGCAGGCCTAGCGGGGTCTACGAGCAGTACTTC.

This chain uses TRBV5-1 with TRBJ2-3; the D gene is possibly TRBD2 (6 bases). In germline, CDR1 is SGHRS, CDR2 YFSETQ. V was cut by 3 bases and J by 3 bases, with 20 bases left in between. There are 17 residues in the CDR3. In DNA form, the CDR3 reads TGCGCCAGCAGCTCCGGTCGGTATGGGGGGTGGACAGATACGCAGTATTTT. This gives the protein CASSSGRYGGWTDTQYF. Variable domain in full (rest from reference TRBV5-1 and TRBJ2-3): KAGVTQTPRYLIKTRGQQVTLSCSPISGHRSVSWYQQTPGQGLQFLFEYFSETQRNKGNFPGRFSGRQFSNSRSEMNVSTLELGDSALYLCASSSGRYGGWTDTQYFGPGTRLTVL.

The chain employs TRBV7-2 and TRBJ2-3; 8 bases agree with TRBD2. The CDR3 runs 19 residues. J lost 0 bases, V lost 5 bases, and 16 bases had no gene match. Per the germline V gene, CDR1 is SGHTA and CDR2 is FQGNSA. CDR3 region: CASSRRASPGLGSTDTQYF. CDR3 coding DNA: TGTGCCAGCAGCCGCCGGGCCAGCCCGGGACTAGGGAGCACAGATACGCAGTATTTT.

The chain joins TRBV19 to TRBJ1-3, with D possibly being TRBD1 (6 bases). Germline CDR1 and CDR2: LNHDA and SQIVND (reference sequence). The CDR3 extends over 16 amino acids. V was trimmed by 3 bases and J by 4 bases, leaving 16 bases between them. CDR3 sequence (DNA): TGTGCCAGTAGTATTCCCCTCGGGGGCATCGGAAACACCATATATTTT. Translated, it gives CASSIPLGGIGNTIYF.

The rearrangement links TRBV24-1 to TRBJ1-1; the D is unclear. V lost 3 bases and J lost 6, with 10 bases in between. Germline CDR1 and CDR2: KGHDR and SFDVKD. The CDR3 extends over 13 amino acids. The CDR3 DNA follows: TGTGCCACCAGTGATGGGGTGGGAGCTGAAGCTTTCTTT. This encodes CATSDGVGAEAFF.

V and J are TRBV28 and TRBJ2-5, with TRBD2 identical over 10 bases. The CDR3 extends over 16 amino acids. V shed 4 bases and J 2 bases; nucleotides not matched to a gene: 7. Germline V CDR1 and CDR2: MDHEN, SYDVKM. CDR3 sequence reads: CASSSASGSRQETQYF. The CDR3, as DNA: TGTGCCAGCAGTTCTGCTAGCGGGAGTAGGCAAGAGACCCAGTACTTC.